The 29 T cell receptor beta chains below were found in one sample sequenced in a study of CD8+ T cells in alopecia areata. Extraction of RNA preceded its reverse transcription into cDNA, which served as the sequencing template. Here immunoSEQ multiplex PCR was the method, and the copy in TCRdb shows in-frame clones only, minus some. The table has roughly 200,000 clones, under 40% seen once. The treatment denotes: oral pan-JAK inhibitor, 5-10 mg twice daily. The source material was CD4+ T cells sorted from blood, sampled at approximately week 30, from a patient treated with tofacitinib. The receptors stem from a human donor with alopecia areata.

This chain connects TRBV30 to TRBJ2-7; possible D gene TRBD1, 6 bases. This CDR3 contains 14 residues. CDR1 is GTSNPN, CDR2 SVGIG, per germline (reference sequence). V was clipped by 4 bases and J by 3 bases, with 16 bases between them. DNA for the CDR3: TGTGCCTGGACTGCAATGGGGGCTGGCTACGAGCAGTACTTC. This gives the protein CAWTAMGAGYEQYF.

This clone was observed a handful of times. The J gene is TRBJ2-1, the V gene TRBV29-1; 7 bases map to TRBD2. The V and J ends lost 7 bases and 3 bases, in that order; junction bases with no gene match: 6. Germline loops: CDR1 SQVTM, CDR2 ANQGSEA. CDR3 size: 13 residues. Here the CDR3 reads CSGQREGYNEQFF. The CDR3 coding sequence is TGCAGCGGACAGAGGGAGGGCTACAATGAGCAGTTCTTC.

The chain recombines TRBV6-5 with TRBJ1-6, with 7 nucleotides matching TRBD1. Trimming at V came to 9 bases and at J to 8 bases, leaving 10 bases not matched to a gene. The CDR3 is 14 amino acids. Germline V lookup: CDR1 MNHEY, CDR2 SVGAGI. The CDR3 loop is CASRGGQRHSPLHF. The CDR3, as DNA: TGTGCCAGTAGGGGGGGACAGAGGCATTCACCCCTCCACTTT.

The chain joins TRBV9 to TRBJ2-7; 7 positions agree with TRBD1. V was clipped by 0 bases and J by 6 bases; unmatched bases: 15. This CDR3 region has 17 residues. Germline lookup yields CDR1 SGDLS and CDR2 YYNGEE. CDR3: CASSVGLSHRGPSEQYF. For the CDR3, the DNA is TGTGCCAGCAGCGTAGGCCTGTCCCACAGGGGACCGAGCGAGCAGTACTTC.

The chain is built from TRBV6-6 and TRBJ2-3; 10 bases are a match to TRBD1. Germline lookup yields CDR1 MNHNY and CDR2 SVGAGI (reference sequence). V lost 2 bases, J lost 1 base, and 3 bases stayed unmatched. The CDR3 loop spans 16 amino acids. CDR3 sequence: CASSYLGTGGTDTQYF. The CDR3 DNA follows: TGTGCCAGCAGTTACCTCGGGACAGGGGGCACAGATACGCAGTATTTT.

The chain carries TRBV30 and TRBJ2-7; D uncertain. CDR3 length: 11 amino acids. V was cut by 2 bases and J by 7 bases, with 9 bases left in between. The V gene's germline CDR1 is GTSNPN and CDR2 SVGIG (reference sequence). The CDR3 loop is CAWSLTLEQYF. The CDR3 bases are TGTGCCTGGAGTTTGACATTGGAGCAGTACTTC. Full variable domain (outside the CDR3, taken from reference TRBV30 and TRBJ2-7): SQTIHQWPATLVQPVGSPLSLECTVEGTSNPNLYWYRQAAGRGLQLLFYSVGIGQISSEVPQNLSASRPQDRQFILSSKKLLLSDSGFYLCAWSLTLEQYFGPGTRLTVT.

V usage is TRBV27 and J usage is TRBJ2-7; maybe TRBD2 (6 bases). CDR3 length: 13 residues. The germline gives CDR1 MNHEY, CDR2 SMNVEV (reference sequence). V shed 5 bases and J shed 7 bases, with 15 bases lying between them. The CDR3 DNA is TGTGCCAGCAGTACGGGACTTCGGGAAGAGCAGTACTTC. Translated: CASSTGLREEQYF.

V and J are TRBV6-5 and TRBJ2-7; no clear D gene. Between the trimmed V and J ends, which lost 5 bases and 0 bases, there was a span of 11 bases. The CDR3 is 14 amino acids. Looked up from germline, CDR1 is MNHEY and CDR2 is SVGAGI. For the CDR3, the DNA is TGTGCCAGCAGTCCTTCCGCAGGCTCCTACGAGCAGTACTTC. Translated: CASSPSAGSYEQYF.

The table lists this clone with a few counts. This chain joins TRBV20-1 and TRBJ1-2; possibly TRBD1 for D (5 bases). The germline V and J ends were trimmed by 8 bases and 3 bases, with 7 bases remaining between them. The CDR3 runs 10 residues. Per the germline V gene, CDR1 is DFQATT and CDR2 is SNEGSKA (reference sequence). The CDR3 here is CSWGDYGYTF. CDR3 nucleotides: TGCAGTTGGGGGGACTATGGCTACACCTTC.

In its sample, this clone was seen a few times. The V and J genes are TRBV19 and TRBJ2-1, with 11 bases aligning to TRBD1. V lost 7 bases, J lost 7 bases, and 6 bases stayed unmatched. Germline CDR1 and CDR2: LNHDA and SQIVND (reference sequence). The CDR3 is 14 amino acids. CDR3 loop: CASKDRGQVNEQFF. The CDR3 DNA sequence: TGTGCCAGTAAGGACAGGGGGCAGGTGAATGAGCAGTTCTTC. Variable domain in full (rest from reference TRBV19 and TRBJ2-1): DGGITQSPKYLFRKEGQNVTLSCEQNLNHDAMYWYRQDPGQGLRLIYYSQIVNDFQKGDIAEGYSVSREKKESFPLTVTSAQKNPTAFYLCASKDRGQVNEQFFGPGTRLTVL.

The CDR3: CASSTQRTDTQYF. The DNA for the CDR3 is TGTGCCAGCAGCACCCAGAGGACAGATACGCAGTATTTT. J is TRBJ2-3 and V is TRBV9, with D unclear. CDR1 is SGDLS, CDR2 YYNGEE, per germline. Trimming took 4 bases from V and 3 from J, leaving 9 bases between them. This CDR3 spans 13 amino acids.

This clone was detected a few times. The V call is TRBV27, the J call TRBJ1-1; TRBD1 matches at 7 bases. V trimming: 3 bases; J trimming: 4 bases; junction bases outside the gene matches: 11. Germline V CDR1 and CDR2: MNHEY, SMNVEV (reference sequence). The CDR3 spans 16 residues. CDR3 coding DNA: TGTGCCAGCAGTTTTTCCTATTCATCAGGGGGCACTGAAGCTTTCTTT. Its protein product is CASSFSYSSGGTEAFF.

The chain employs TRBV6-6 and TRBJ2-3, with no clear D. The CDR3 runs to 12 residues. Looked up from germline, CDR1 is MNHNY and CDR2 is SVGAGI (reference sequence). The V gene lost 7 bases and the J gene lost 6 bases, with 11 bases spanning the gap. Here the CDR3 reads CASTEARDTQYF. DNA for the CDR3: TGTGCCAGCACCGAGGCCCGGGATACGCAGTATTTT.

This clone was detected a few times. The chain couples TRBV5-1 to TRBJ2-1; 7 nucleotides line up with TRBD2. The CDR3 length is 11 residues. V lost 0 bases and J lost 13; bases outside the gene matches: 1. Germline V gives CDR1 SGHRS, CDR2 YFSETQ. CDR3 DNA sequence: TGCGCCAGCAGCTTGGGACTAGCACAGTTCTTC. It yields the protein CASSLGLAQFF.

The chain joins TRBV7-2 to TRBJ1-1, with a possible D match to TRBD1 (5 bases). The germline V gene has CDR1 SGHTA and CDR2 FQGNSA. CDR3 length: 15 amino acids. Trimming stripped 5 bases from V and 4 bases from J, with 17 bases between. The CDR3 DNA is TGTGCCAGCAGCCCCCGGTTGGGGGTGGGCACTGAAGCTTTCTTT. As protein: CASSPRLGVGTEAFF.

This clone was observed at least ten times. The rearrangement links TRBV9 to TRBJ2-1; TRBD2 matches 10 bases. The CDR3 length is 16 residues. Per germline, CDR1 SGDLS and CDR2 YYNGEE. J gave up 8 bases and V 0 bases, and 8 bases lay outside the gene matches. In DNA, the CDR3 is TGTGCCAGCAGCGTAGGATCAGCGGGAGGGTCGGATGAGCAGTTCTTC. Its translation is CASSVGSAGGSDEQFF.

This clone was seen ten or more times. The chain couples TRBV18 to TRBJ2-7; 7 bases align to TRBD1. There are 15 residues in the CDR3. V gave up 3 bases and J gave up 4 bases; unmatched junction bases: 9. Germline V gene lookup returns CDR1 KGHSH and CDR2 LQKENI. CDR3: CASSPLTGTDYEQYF. The CDR3 nucleotides are TGTGCCAGCTCACCGTTGACAGGGACGGATTACGAGCAGTACTTC.

J is TRBJ2-6 and V is TRBV7-7; the D is unclear. Germline CDR1 SSHAT, CDR2 FNYEAQ (reference sequence). The CDR3 spans 14 residues. V was trimmed by 6 bases and J by 2 bases, leaving 8 bases between them. This CDR3 reads CASSHTPGANVLTF. CDR3 nucleotide sequence: TGTGCCAGCAGTCATACCCCTGGGGCCAACGTCCTGACTTTC.

The rearrangement links TRBV20-1 to TRBJ1-2; D may be TRBD1 (5 bases). V was clipped by 1 base and J by 8 bases, with 8 bases between them. The CDR3 sequence is 11 residues long. Germline CDR1 reads DFQATT; CDR2 reads SNEGSKA (reference sequence). The CDR3: CSARGRGGYTF. In DNA form, the CDR3 reads TGCAGTGCTAGAGGAAGGGGAGGCTACACCTTC.

This clone appeared a few times. V usage is TRBV9 and J usage is TRBJ2-1; D is uncertain. V shed 3 bases and J shed 6 bases, with 16 bases lying between them. Germline V gene sequence: CDR1 SGDLS, CDR2 YYNGEE. The CDR3 has 15 amino acids. Here the CDR3 reads CASSAHPGPTNEQFF. The CDR3 region has the DNA TGTGCCAGCAGCGCCCACCCCGGGCCCACCAATGAGCAGTTCTTC.

This clone was seen more than once but under ten times. The V call is TRBV5-1, the J call TRBJ1-4; D is possibly TRBD1 (6 bases). CDR3 size: 15 residues. V was clipped by 4 bases and J by 8 bases, with 18 bases between them. In germline, CDR1 is SGHRS, CDR2 YFSETQ. CDR3: CASSIGFRGREKLFF. The CDR3 nucleotides are TGCGCCAGCAGCATAGGCTTCAGGGGCCGGGAAAAACTGTTTTTT.

The rearrangement links TRBV10-2 to TRBJ2-3; TRBD2 agrees at 9 bases. In germline, CDR1 is WSHSY, CDR2 SAAADI. V shed 5 bases and J 4 bases; nucleotides not matched to a gene: 7. This CDR3 contains 15 residues. DNA for the CDR3: TGCGCCAGCAGTACCGTCCGCGGGGGGGCAGATACGCAGTATTTT. Translation gives CASSTVRGGADTQYF.

The gene calls are TRBV30 and TRBJ1-5; D unclear. This CDR3 comprises 14 residues. Trimming removed 2 bases at V and 0 bases at J, with 8 bases between. Germline CDR1 GTSNPN, CDR2 SVGIG (reference sequence). The CDR3 DNA reads TGTGCCTGGAGTCCCAATTATAGCAATCAGCCCCAGCATTTT. Its protein is CAWSPNYSNQPQHF. The full variable domain, its missing parts supplied by reference TRBV30 and TRBJ1-5, is SQTIHQWPATLVQPVGSPLSLECTVEGTSNPNLYWYRQAAGRGLQLLFYSVGIGQISSEVPQNLSASRPQDRQFILSSKKLLLSDSGFYLCAWSPNYSNQPQHFGDGTRLSIL.

In its sample, this clone was seen a few times. The genes are TRBV7-9 and TRBJ2-5; D is tentatively TRBD1 or TRBD2 (5 bases each). V shed 5 bases and J shed 7 bases, with 20 bases lying between them. In germline, CDR1 is SEHNR, CDR2 FQNEAQ (reference sequence). The CDR3 covers 15 residues. CDR3 protein: CASSDPGRLSGTQYF. The CDR3 nucleotides are TGTGCCAGCAGCGATCCGGGACGCCTTTCCGGGACCCAGTACTTC. Combining the CDR3 with reference TRBV7-9 and TRBJ2-5 gives the whole variable domain DTGVSQNPRHKITKRGQNVTFRCDPISEHNRLYWYRQTLGQGPEFLTYFQNEAQLEKSRLLSDRFSAERPKGSFSTLEIQRTEQGDSAMYLCASSDPGRLSGTQYFGPGTRLLVL.

The chain employs TRBV30 and TRBJ2-1; 9 bases match TRBD2. The CDR3 extends over 12 amino acids. Trimming at V came to 8 bases and at J to 8 bases, leaving 7 bases not matched to a gene. Germline CDR1 GTSNPN, CDR2 SVGIG (reference sequence). CDR3 sequence reads: CAGSSGSDEQFF. CDR3 DNA sequence: TGTGCCGGAAGTAGCGGGAGCGATGAGCAGTTCTTC.

This clone has only a few counts. The V call is TRBV6-5, the J call TRBJ2-5, with a possible D match to TRBD1 (5 bases). The CDR3 length is 16 residues. Trimming took 2 bases from V and 4 from J, leaving 17 bases between them. Germline V lookup: CDR1 MNHEY, CDR2 SVGAGI. The CDR3 loop is CASSYTPRGYGETQYF. The CDR3 coding sequence is TGTGCCAGCAGTTACACTCCTAGGGGATACGGAGAGACCCAGTACTTC.

There are a few counts of this clone. The CDR3 is CAAWRAQETQYF. The CDR3 DNA reads as TGTGCCGCTTGGAGGGCCCAAGAGACCCAGTACTTC. The J gene is TRBJ2-5, the V gene TRBV6-5; D perhaps matches TRBD2 (6 bases). CDR1 and CDR2 from the germline V gene are MNHEY and SVGAGI. Trimming removed 11 bases at V and 1 base at J, with 11 bases between. CDR3 length: 12 amino acids.

The sample holds a few counts of this clone. The chain recombines TRBV6-1 with TRBJ2-1; 14 bases line up with TRBD2. The length of the CDR3 is 16 residues. Germline assignment: CDR1 MNHNS and CDR2 SASEGT. V lost 0 bases, J lost 8 bases, and 3 bases stayed unmatched. The CDR3 DNA sequence: TGTGCCAGCAGTGAAGCCCGACTAGCGGGGGGGCATGAGCAGTTCTTC. The encoded protein is CASSEARLAGGHEQFF.

Only a few counts were recorded for this clone. The rearrangement links TRBV4-2 to TRBJ1-2; no clear D gene. The germline V gene encodes CDR1 LGHNA and CDR2 YNFKEQ. V was pared by 1 base and J by 8 bases, with 11 bases between. The CDR3 is 13 amino acids. As DNA, the CDR3 is TGTGCCAGCAGCCAAGTTGGAGCGGAGGGCTACACCTTC. Its protein is CASSQVGAEGYTF.